The 21 T cell receptor beta chains listed next were all sequenced from one sample in a study of blood T cells in healthy people across ages. For the second PCR, which ran for 7 to 11 cycles, a sample-barcoded 5' primer and a J-beta primer mix were used. In TCRdb, the 5' RACE reads were re-called with MiXCR into one record per CDR3 protein. Altogether 1.5 million to 1.8 million distinct CDR3 sequences are present, less than 45% being singletons, with the ten largest covering about 4%. The source material was blood. These receptors originate from a woman between 18 and 29 years old in good health.

This chain joins TRBV7-6 and TRBJ2-3; D may be TRBD2 (6 bases). The germline gives CDR1 SGHVS, CDR2 FNYEAQ. The V end lost 5 bases, the J end lost 5 bases, and 20 bases lay between the germline ends. CDR3 length equals 16 residues. As DNA, the CDR3 is TGTGCCAGCAGCCCCGAGGCCGGGAGCGAAATAGATACGCAGTATTTT. Protein product: CASSPEAGSEIDTQYF.

The chain recombines TRBV6-5 with TRBJ2-7; TRBD2 matches at 7 bases. Germline V gene lookup returns CDR1 MNHEY and CDR2 SVGAGI. V lost 4 bases and J lost 1; bases outside the gene matches: 4. The CDR3 totals 14 residues. The CDR3 region has the DNA TGTGCCAGCAGTTGGCGGGAGTCATCCTACGAGCAGTACTTC. This sequence encodes CASSWRESSYEQYF.

This chain joins TRBV12-3 or TRBV12-4 and TRBJ2-5; D gene uncertain. The V gene lost 6 bases and the J gene lost 5 bases, with 13 bases spanning the gap. The CDR3 runs to 13 residues. The CDR3 DNA is TGTGCCAGCAGCACAGAGCCTCCGGAGACCCAGTACTTC. It encodes CASSTEPPETQYF.

This clonotype came up a few times. A clone one base away is much larger, so this may be a read error. The rearrangement joins TRBV6-4 to TRBJ2-2, with a tentative D call TRBD1 (6 bases). This CDR3 has 13 amino acids. CDR1 and CDR2 (germline): MRHNA, SNTAGT. CDR3: CAGSEGDTGELFF. For the CDR3, the DNA is TGTGCCGGCAGTGAGGGGGACACCGGGGAGCTGTTTTTT.

Comments on this clonotype: A junction end diverges from the germline sequence, so it may reflect a read error. The genes are TRBV15 and TRBJ2-5; perhaps TRBD1 as D (5 bases). Germline lookup yields CDR1 LNHNV and CDR2 YYDKDF (reference sequence). The CDR3 is 15 amino acids. Here the CDR3 DNA reads TGTGCCACCAGCAGGAGAAAACAGGACCAAGAGACCCGGTACTTC. Encoded protein: CATSRRKQDQETRYF.

The chain carries TRBV18 and TRBJ1-1; unclear D gene. Germline lookup yields CDR1 KGHSH and CDR2 LQKENI. Trimming left V 8 bases short and J 0 bases short, with 7 bases between. This CDR3 has 12 amino acids. The CDR3 spells CASGGVNTEAFF. The CDR3 region has the DNA TGTGCCAGCGGTGGGGTGAACACTGAAGCTTTCTTT.

This clonotype showed up just a few times. The gene calls are TRBV20-1 and TRBJ1-2; D is possibly TRBD1 (5 bases). The CDR3 covers 13 residues. CDR1 is DFQATT and CDR2 is SNEGSKA in the germline V gene (reference sequence). The V end was cut by 3 bases, the J end by 8 bases, with 16 bases between. CDR3 sequence reads: CSARGHPAEGYTF. In DNA, the CDR3 is TGCAGTGCTAGGGGGCATCCCGCGGAAGGCTACACCTTC.

This clonotype appeared a few times. The chain is built from TRBV5-1 and TRBJ2-1, with D unresolved. V lost 0 bases and J 7 bases, leaving 11 bases between the germline ends. This CDR3 contains 14 residues. The germline V gene encodes CDR1 SGHRS and CDR2 YFSETQ. CDR3 amino acids: CASSLEGLGNEQFF. The CDR3 nucleotides read TGCGCCAGCAGCTTGGAAGGGCTCGGGAATGAGCAGTTCTTC.

The rearrangement links TRBV9 to TRBJ2-7, with D hard to call. Germline V CDR1 and CDR2: SGDLS, YYNGEE. V dropped 2 bases and J dropped 7 bases, with 16 bases sitting between them. This CDR3 has 14 residues. CDR3 residues: CASSVAPRYNEQYF. In DNA form, the CDR3 reads TGTGCCAGCAGCGTCGCCCCCCGCTACAATGAGCAGTACTTC.

The J gene is TRBJ1-2, the V gene TRBV5-5; D remains unclear. Germline CDR1 is SGHKS and CDR2 is YYEKEE (reference sequence). Trimming left V 4 bases short and J 6 bases short, with 13 bases between. The CDR3 totals 13 residues. This CDR3 reads CASSHGETDGYTF. In nucleotides, the CDR3 is TGTGCCAGCAGCCACGGGGAGACCGATGGCTACACCTTC.

This clonotype came up a few times. J is TRBJ2-2 and V is TRBV4-3; 15 bases fit TRBD2. Germline assignment: CDR1 LGHNA and CDR2 YSLEER. Losses at the gene ends were 3 bases for V and 7 bases for J; bases not matched to a gene: 3. The CDR3 is made up of 16 amino acids. The CDR3 protein is CASSHGLAGGGGELFF. The CDR3, as DNA: TGCGCCAGCAGCCATGGACTAGCGGGAGGGGGCGGGGAGCTGTTTTTT.

V is TRBV7-2 and J is TRBJ1-6, with D tentatively TRBD1 (6 bases). The CDR3 length is 16 residues. Germline lookup yields CDR1 SGHTA and CDR2 FQGNSA. V dropped 5 bases and J dropped 6 bases, with 17 bases sitting between them. The CDR3 DNA reads TGTGCCAGCAGCGATCCGGACAGATCTTTTAATTCACCCCTCCACTTT. This sequence encodes CASSDPDRSFNSPLHF.

This clonotype was found a few times. V gene TRBV6-5 combines with J gene TRBJ2-7, with TRBD1 matching over 8 bases. Germline V gene lookup returns CDR1 MNHEY and CDR2 SVGAGI. There are 16 residues in the CDR3. The V and J ends lost 6 bases and 4 bases, in that order; junction bases with no gene match: 14. The CDR3 region is CASSLDPGQEVYEQYF. CDR3 coding DNA: TGTGCCAGCAGCTTAGACCCGGGACAGGAGGTTTACGAGCAGTACTTC.

The V gene is TRBV12-3 or TRBV12-4, the J gene TRBJ2-1; D tentatively fits TRBD1 or TRBD2 (5 bases each). The end of the DNA is better explained by TRBJ2-7, so the J call may be wrong. The CDR3 consists of 18 residues. CDR3 protein: CASTSQILGAYSYNEQYF. The CDR3, as DNA: TGTGCCAGCACCTCACAAATACTCGGGGCTTACTCCTACAATGAGCAGTACTTC.

This clonotype was seen just once. This sequence joins TRBV4-3 and TRBJ2-1; TRBD2 matches at 9 bases. Germline CDR1 LGHNA, CDR2 YSLEER. CDR3 length: 18 amino acids. With V trimmed by 0 bases and J by 3 bases, 9 bases remained unmatched. The CDR3 DNA sequence: TGCGCCAGCAGCCAAGAATATTCCCTAGCGGGGCTCTACAATGAGCAGTTCTTC. Its protein is CASSQEYSLAGLYNEQFF.

The chain joins TRBV6-5 to TRBJ2-7; 9 bases are shared with TRBD2. CDR1 and CDR2 from the germline V gene are MNHEY and SVGAGI. This CDR3 has 15 amino acids. V gave up 6 bases and J gave up 2 bases; unmatched junction bases: 8. The CDR3 region is CASRQGGTSTYEQYF. The CDR3 DNA reads TGTGCCAGCAGGCAAGGCGGGACTAGCACCTACGAGCAGTACTTC.

This clonotype was seen a few times. The chain is built from TRBV6-5 and TRBJ1-5; D is ambiguous. The CDR3 runs 15 residues. Trimming removed 3 bases from V and 0 bases from J, with 9 bases in between. Per the germline V gene, CDR1 is MNHEY and CDR2 is SVGAGI. CDR3 coding DNA: TGTGCCAGCAGTTATTCCAGCGTTAGCAATCAGCCCCAGCATTTT. Its protein is CASSYSSVSNQPQHF.

Notes on this clonotype: This clone may be a read error of a much larger clone one base away. This chain connects TRBV20-1 to TRBJ2-1; no clear D gene. The DNA end is a closer match to TRBJ2-7, so the J assignment may be wrong. The CDR3 consists of 16 residues. Germline V gene sequence: CDR1 DFQATT, CDR2 SNEGSKA (reference sequence). The CDR3 nucleotides are TGCAGTGCTAGAGATATACTACTTCTTACCTACAATGAGCAGTACTTC. It is translated as CSARDILLLTYNEQYF.

This clonotype occurred a few times. The chain is built from TRBV6-5 and TRBJ2-1; TRBD1 matches 8 bases. Germline assignment: CDR1 MNHEY and CDR2 SVGAGI. The CDR3 totals 15 residues. The V and J ends lost 3 bases and 3 bases, in that order; junction bases with no gene match: 4. The CDR3 DNA reads TGTGCCAGCAGTTATCAGGGGGCGATCTACAATGAGCAGTTCTTC. Amino acids: CASSYQGAIYNEQFF.

The CDR3 is CASSLRDRALFFITDTQYF. Written as DNA, the CDR3 is TGTGCCAGCAGCCTCCGGGACAGGGCCCTTTTCTTTATCACAGATACGCAGTATTTT. The chain carries TRBV7-2 and TRBJ2-3; 9 bases match TRBD1. The CDR3 has 19 amino acids. The V and J ends lost 5 bases and 2 bases, in that order; junction bases with no gene match: 17. Germline lookup yields CDR1 SGHTA and CDR2 FQGNSA.

The sample holds a few counts of this clonotype. V is TRBV7-9 and J is TRBJ2-1; tentative D call: TRBD1 (6 bases). CDR1 and CDR2 from the germline V gene are SEHNR and FQNEAQ (reference sequence). The CDR3 spans 13 residues. V was pared by 3 bases and J by 9 bases, with 12 bases between. The CDR3 coding sequence is TGTGCCAGCAGCTTCGGAATAGGGGGTGAGCAGTTCTTC. Its protein is CASSFGIGGEQFF.